A selection of T cell receptor beta chains follows, all from one sample in a study of shared clonotypes between healthy human individuals. The assay was immunoSEQ multiplex PCR, and TCRdb's table has in-frame clones only and misses some. This sample has hundreds of thousands of clones, with 73% found just once. Source material: memory CD4+ T cells sorted from blood. These receptors were taken from a young woman in good health. Both conserved end residues are part of each CDR3. A D gene is named only where the DNA matches it firmly. Clone size is stated in some rows and not others, as once, few, many or a class when expanded.

TRBJ2-3 | TRBV2 | NA | NA | TGTGCCACCAAGAGACAAGGGTTTAGCACAGATACGCAGTATTTT | CATKRQGFSTDTQYF
TRBJ2-2 | TRBV2 | TRBD2 | NA | TGTGCCAGCAGTGAGCACTCCGGGAGGCCCGGGGAGCTGTTTTTT | CASSEHSGRPGELFF
TRBJ2-1 | TRBV19 | TRBD2 | NA | TGTGCCAGTAGTATAGAGGGACTAGCCATCAATGAGCAGTTCTTC | CASSIEGLAINEQFF
TRBJ2-7 | TRBV5-1 | TRBD1 | NA | TGCGCCAGCAGCTTTACCCGGGACAGCACCTACGAGCAGTACTTC | CASSFTRDSTYEQYF
TRBJ2-2 | TRBV15 | NA | NA | TGTGCCACCAGCAGAGGGGCTGGACACGGCAACACCGGGGAGCTGTTTTTT | CATSRGAGHGNTGELFF
TRBJ2-3 | TRBV7-8 | TRBD2 | few | TGTGCCAGCAGCGTTATAGGGGGACTAGCGGGAGATACGCAGTATTTT | CASSVIGGLAGDTQYF
TRBJ1-3 | TRBV19 | TRBD1 | NA | TGTGCCAGTAGTATCGCGGGCCGAGGGACAGGAGAACGAAACACCATATATTTT | CASSIAGRGTGERNTIYF
TRBJ2-1 | TRBV5-1 | TRBD2 | NA | TGCGCCAGCAGCTTGGAACGGGAGGTCAATGAGCAGTTCTTC | CASSLEREVNEQFF
TRBJ2-4 | TRBV4-1 | TRBD2 | NA | TGCGCCAGCAGCCAAGATTTGGGGCCGGGAGGCCTGGGCTCAGCCAAAAACATTCAGTACTTC | CASSQDLGPGGLGSAKNIQYF
TRBJ1-1 | TRBV21-1 | NA | NA | TGTGCCAGCAGCAACTGGGATACCACTGAAGCTTTCTTT | CASSNWDTTEAFF
TRBJ1-2 | TRBV5-1 | NA | NA | TGCGCCAGCAGTTATCAGGCATCTGGCTACACCTTC | CASSYQASGYTF
TRBJ2-1 | TRBV4-1 | NA | NA | TGCGCCAGCAGCCAAGGACAGAAGGAGTTCTTC | CASSQGQKEFF
TRBJ1-1 | TRBV5-1 | NA | many | TGCGCCAGCAGCTTGGGGCAAATTAACACTGAAGCTTTCTTT | CASSLGQINTEAFF
TRBJ2-1 | TRBV11-2 | NA | NA | TGTGCCAGCAGCTTAGCCGGCGTGGAATGGGGAAATGAGCAGTTCTTC | CASSLAGVEWGNEQFF
TRBJ2-5 | TRBV2 | TRBD1 | NA | TGTGCCAGCAACTTTAACAGGGGGATTGGGGAGACCCAGTACTTC | CASNFNRGIGETQYF
TRBJ2-7 | TRBV25-1 | NA | NA | TGTGCCAGCAGTCGGGCTTCCTACGAGCAGTACTTC | CASSRASYEQYF
TRBJ2-5 | TRBV7-2 | NA | NA | TGTGCCAGCAGCTACGGGAGACTACAAGAGACCCAGTACTTC | CASSYGRLQETQYF
TRBJ1-1 | TRBV29-1 | NA | few | TGCAGCGCCACAGTTTTGAACACTGAAGCTTTCTTT | CSATVLNTEAFF
TRBJ1-5 | TRBV18 | NA | NA | TGTGCCAGCTCCGCCGGAGTCAAAGATCAGCCCCAGCATTTT | CASSAGVKDQPQHF
TRBJ1-5 | TRBV5-1 | NA | once | TGCGCCAGCAGCTTGGAAGGGGGGGGCAATCAGCCCCAGCATTTT | CASSLEGGGNQPQHF
TRBJ2-7 | TRBV29-1 | TRBD2 | NA | TGCAGCGTTGAAGCGTCGGCTAGCGGGAGGTCCTACGAGCAGTACTTC | CSVEASASGRSYEQYF
TRBJ1-2 | TRBV11-2 | NA | NA | TGTGCCAGCAGCTTAGGAAGGTGCGGCTACACCTTC | CASSLGRCGYTF
TRBJ1-2 | TRBV5-1 | TRBD1 | NA | TGCGCCAGCAGCTTGACAGGGGAGATACATGGCTACACCTTC | CASSLTGEIHGYTF
TRBJ1-1 | TRBV6-1 | NA | NA | TGTGCCAGCACCCCATTTCTCACTGAAGCTTTCTTT | CASTPFLTEAFF
TRBJ2-2 | TRBV6-1 | NA | NA | TGTGCCAGCAGGAGGGGGGACTCGAACACCGGGGAGCTGTTTTTT | CASRRGDSNTGELFF
TRBJ2-7 | TRBV19 | TRBD2 | NA | TGTGCCAGTAGTACGGGGACTAGCGGGAGTATCTACGAGCAGTACTTC | CASSTGTSGSIYEQYF
TRBJ2-1 | TRBV30 | TRBD2 | NA | TGTGCCTGGAGTACTAGCGGTGAGCAGTTCTTC | CAWSTSGEQFF
TRBJ1-1 | TRBV19 | NA | NA | TGTGCCAGTAGTATAGCCATTCAGGGCGGGACGAAAGCTTTCTTT | CASSIAIQGGTKAFF
TRBJ1-1 | TRBV10-3 | NA | NA | TGTGCCATCAGTGAGGCAGCCCACCCTAACACTGAAGCTTTCTTT | CAISEAAHPNTEAFF
TRBJ2-5 | TRBV5-6 | NA | NA | TGTGCCAGCAGCTTGGATGCGGAGACCCAGTACTTC | CASSLDAETQYF
TRBJ2-7 | TRBV7-8 | TRBD1 | NA | TGTGCCAGCAGCTTAGTGGCGAGACAGGGGGCTACCGAGCAGTACTTC | CASSLVARQGATEQYF
TRBJ1-2 | TRBV5-6 | NA | once | TGTGCCAGCAGCTTGCCAGGGAGCCGGTATGGCTACACCTTC | CASSLPGSRYGYTF
TRBJ2-1 | TRBV7-2 | TRBD2 | few | TGTGCCAGCAGCTTAGGTACTAGCGGTAACAATGAGCAGTTCTTC | CASSLGTSGNNEQFF
TRBJ2-2 | TRBV27 | NA | NA | TGTGCCAGCAATTACCCAGCGGACACCGGGGAGCTGTTTTTT | CASNYPADTGELFF
TRBJ1-2 | TRBV28 | TRBD1 | NA | TGTGCCAGCAGTGGACAGGGGGCGTACGGCTACACCTTC | CASSGQGAYGYTF
TRBJ2-3 | TRBV5-1 | TRBD1 | NA | TGCGCCAGCAGCTCCGGGACAGGGACAGATACGCAGTATTTT | CASSSGTGTDTQYF
TRBJ1-2 | TRBV28 | NA | many | TGTGCCAGCCGGAGGGCAGGGGCATTGAGCTATGGCTACACCTTC | CASRRAGALSYGYTF
TRBJ1-5 | TRBV19 | TRBD1 | once | TGTGCCAGTAGGGAGCAGCAGGGGGCGCGTCCCAATCAGCCCCAGCATTTT | CASREQQGARPNQPQHF
TRBJ2-1 | TRBV25-1 | NA | NA | TGTGCCAGCAGTGACGAGGGGACGGGCTCCAGCTCCTACAATGAGCAGTTCTTC | CASSDEGTGSSSYNEQFF
TRBJ1-2 | TRBV9 | TRBD1 | NA | TGTGCCAGCAGCGCGGGACCCGGGACAGGGGGCTGGTATGGCTACACCTTC | CASSAGPGTGGWYGYTF
TRBJ2-7 | TRBV4-1 | TRBD2 | NA | TGCGCCAGCAGCCAAGATCTATTCCTGGCGGGAGGGAACTTTTACGAGCAGTACTTC | CASSQDLFLAGGNFYEQYF
TRBJ1-4 | TRBV19 | NA | NA | TGTGCCAGTAGTTACATCAGTAATGAAAAACTGTTTTTT | CASSYISNEKLFF
TRBJ2-2 | TRBV5-1 | TRBD1 | once | TGTGCCAGCAGCGGGGACAGGGGTCGAGGGGAGCTGTTTTTT | CASSGDRGRGELFF
TRBJ2-5 | TRBV19 | TRBD1 | NA | TGTGCCAGTAGTACCTCGACAGGGACCGTGGAGACCCAGTACTTC | CASSTSTGTVETQYF
TRBJ2-7 | TRBV6-1 | TRBD2 | NA | TGTGCCAGCATCCCGACTAGCGGTAGCTCCTACGAGCAGTACTTC | CASIPTSGSSYEQYF
TRBJ1-5 | TRBV14 | NA | NA | TGTGCCAGCAGCAGGGGCGGGTCTAATCAGCCCCAGCATTTT | CASSRGGSNQPQHF